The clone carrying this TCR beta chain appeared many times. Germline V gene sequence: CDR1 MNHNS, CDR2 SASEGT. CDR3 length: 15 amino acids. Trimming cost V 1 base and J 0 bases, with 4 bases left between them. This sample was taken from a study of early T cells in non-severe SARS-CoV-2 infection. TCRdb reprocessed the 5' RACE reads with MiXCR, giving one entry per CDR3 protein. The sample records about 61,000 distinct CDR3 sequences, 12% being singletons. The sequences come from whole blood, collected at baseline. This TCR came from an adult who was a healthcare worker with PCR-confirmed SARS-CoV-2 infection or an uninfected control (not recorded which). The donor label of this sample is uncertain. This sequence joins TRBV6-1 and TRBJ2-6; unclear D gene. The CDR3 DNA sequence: TGTGCCAGCAGTGAAGACAGCTCTGGGGCCAACGTCCTGACTTTC. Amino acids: CASSEDSSGANVLTF.